This TCR beta chain was sequenced for a study of neurological immune-mediated disorders (dated by TCRdb to between 2018 and 2020). In the study overall: Peripheral blood TCR-beta repertoires from patients with HTLV-I-associated myelopathy (HAM/TSP), patients with multiple sclerosis, and healthy controls were compared in the study using UMI-based sequencing. Technical triplicate libraries were sequenced to precisely calculate how much the frequency of each individual clone varied. The cohort was made up of 65 to 75 subjects, consisting of 14 HAM/TSP patients, 35 or so multiple sclerosis patients and some 20 healthy controls. The approximately 100 TCR-beta libraries included longitudinal samples, technical triplicates and paired sorted CD4+ and CD8+ T-cell subsets alongside PBMC samples.

To synthesize cDNA, template-switch 5'RACE was performed with a primer carrying a 10-nucleotide random unique molecular identifier so that each TCR transcript was tagged. Each sequencing run produced over 160 million TCR-beta sequences covering 15-18 subjects. The RNeasy kit was used for extraction of total RNA. TCR-beta VDJ regions were amplified with primers for the TCR constant region and the 5'RACE anchor, using the KAPA Real-time Library Amplification kit. A first PCR added sample indexes and Illumina adaptors, and a second PCR then raised library yield. After Ampure bead purification, the TCR product of roughly 650 bp was size-selected on a 2% E-gel SizeSelection system. Before pooling, libraries had their quality checked on a Bioanalyzer, their concentration measured with Qubit, and their quantity determined with the Kapa Library Quantification kit. An Illumina HiSeq 2500 was used to sequence the libraries paired-end at 2 x 150 bp. To increase sequence diversity, about 25-31% phiX was spiked into each library pool. The paper's data handling went like this. Quality-filtered reads were processed with the UMI-based MiGEC pipeline, which removed over 75% of raw TCR sequences during error correction. VDJ genes were aligned to IMGT germline references, and each clonotype was defined by a unique CDR3 amino acid sequence together with V-J genes. VDJtools evaluated clonal expansion, Shannon diversity and CDR3 relatedness (CalcPairwiseDistances, ClusterSamples); CLCbio workbench built phylogenetic trees. Clones with at least 8 unique UMIs were defined as expanded, with this threshold being based on coefficient-of-variation modelling across technical triplicates. Clones were called with MiXCR by TCRdb after fastp trimmed the public reads at Q25, and only in-frame beta chains were retained. One record per CDR3 amino acid sequence lists the most common genes and DNA. The V and J calls here are based on TCRdb, not the publication. The sample has under 70,000 distinct CDR3 sequences on record, around 24% of them singletons. The ten largest clones represent 4.6% of the sample.

The time point label for this specimen denotes: technical triplicate 2. For unsorted PBMC libraries, 2 million PBMCs were used after storage in RNAlater at -80 degrees C until RNA extraction. PBMCs were separated from peripheral blood using Ficoll-Hypaque density gradient centrifugation and then cryopreserved in liquid nitrogen. This clonotype has ten or more counts. Its target antigen remains unknown. No base qualities exist here, and no much larger clone lies one base off it. Study-wide findings and limitations: Expanded clones from different subjects shared no identical CDR3 amino acid sequences, which suggests that TCR-beta repertoires were private in all groups. TCR clonal expansion was highest in HAM/TSP patients and lowest in MS patients, with MS patients falling below even healthy controls.

The clonotype was recovered from a man aged 55 to 70 with HTLV-1-associated myelopathy (HAM/TSP). The material sequenced was PBMCs.

Here the CDR3 is given as CASSSGLKNTGELFF. The sequence in DNA is TGTGCCAGCAGCTCTGGACTGAAGAACACCGGGGAGCTGTTTTTT. The chain couples TRBV5-6 to TRBJ2-2; a weak D assignment points to TRBD2 (5 bases agree). As encoded in the germline V gene, CDR1 is SGHDT while CDR2 is YYEEEE. The CDR3 goes from the cysteine to the phenylalanine over 15 residues. The DNA shown is the 45-base CDR3, in frame from base 1. Trimming at the junction amounts to 3 bases on V and 1 base on J, and the germline ends lie 10 bases apart.